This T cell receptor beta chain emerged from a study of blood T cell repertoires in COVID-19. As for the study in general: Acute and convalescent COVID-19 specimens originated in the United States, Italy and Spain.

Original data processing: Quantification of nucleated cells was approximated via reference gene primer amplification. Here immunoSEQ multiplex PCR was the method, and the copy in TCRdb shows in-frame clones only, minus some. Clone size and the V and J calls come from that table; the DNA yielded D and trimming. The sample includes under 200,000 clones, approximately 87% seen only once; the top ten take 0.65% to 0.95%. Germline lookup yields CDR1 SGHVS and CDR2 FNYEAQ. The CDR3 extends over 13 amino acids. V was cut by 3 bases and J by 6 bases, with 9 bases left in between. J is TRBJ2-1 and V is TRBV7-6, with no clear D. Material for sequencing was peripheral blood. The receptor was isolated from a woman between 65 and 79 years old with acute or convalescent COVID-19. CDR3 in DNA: TGTGCCAGCAGCTTCGCCGGTGGCAATGAGCAGTTCTTC. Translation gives CASSFAGGNEQFF.